Listed here is a single TCR beta chain. The antigen this receptor binds is unknown. No base-level quality is on record; no much larger clone is a single base apart. These data originate in a study of T cell responses to AZD1222 COVID-19 vaccine (dated by TCRdb to 2020 to 2022). For the wider study: AZD1222 recipients given second doses at about 4 weeks or at about 12 weeks were pooled, since spike-specific TCR depth and breadth were not found to differ between the two schedules. TCR sequencing covered some 240 trial participants: 207 given two doses of AZD1222 and 26 given two doses of MenACWY control vaccine. Trial participants were enrolled by age into 18-55, 56-69 and 70-plus year subgroups, with roughly 150, 30 and 60 TCR-sequenced participants respectively. What the research found in general, with its limitations: A significant rise in spike-specific TCR breadth and depth was observed after two AZD1222 doses relative to day 0 and relative to MenACWY recipients. CD4 TCRs associated with the vaccine covered the entire spike protein, and the dominant responses were in regions 160-218 and 743-854. Because no samples from the day 14 peak response were available, repertoires could be characterized only after the peak T cell response. Participants were mostly white British, with more females than males. The authors suggested clonal diversity may have been underestimated. Conclusions about previously exposed vaccinees were limited because only six AZD1222 recipients were SARS-CoV-2 seropositive at baseline. The 56-69-year group was small, and its depth increase did not reach significance, likely because of low power. Reportedly, almost half of the unique spike-specific TCRs recognized epitopes lying outside the regions that are mutated in the B.1.351 and B.1.1.7 variants.

The CDR3 regions of human TCRbeta chains were analyzed by immunosequencing. The study's processing was this. Repertoire TCRs were matched against a reference library of SARS-CoV-2-specific TCRs generated with the MIRA antigen-specificity platform. Breadth was defined as the fraction of unique TCRs that were SARS-CoV-2-associated. Depth was defined as the fraction of total T cells that were SARS-CoV-2-associated. Using the MIRA data, every spike-specific TCR was mapped to the spike region that the TCR reacted to and assigned to either a CD4 or a CD8 class. Log10-transformed breadth and depth values were compared by one-way ANOVA with Sidak's multiple comparisons tests. TCRdb limited this immuneACCESS table to in-frame rearrangements with V and J called. A share of clones is missing; checked studies link under half to unresolved V genes, and the rest is unexplained. V, J and clone size are those of that table, while D and trimming were read from the DNA. This sample gives 110,000 to 150,000 clones in total; 70% to 90% of them show up just once. Together, the top ten hold approximately 6% of the sample.

Per the germline V gene (reference sequence), SEHNR is the CDR1 and FQNEAQ is the CDR2. The CDR3 covers 16 residues, taking in both the cysteine and the phenylalanine. Of the read, only the CDR3 DNA is kept; its 48 bases are in frame from base 1. V drops 10 bases and J drops 6 bases, leaving 24 bases in between. Per the publication, the time point label means: baseline before first vaccination. Samples from vaccinated people were obtained from the UK trials COV001 and COV002, which included a single-blind randomized controlled phase 2/3 trial of AZD1222 (ChAdOx1 nCoV-19) in healthy adults. For TCRbeta chain sequencing, PBMC samples were collected from trial participants at day 0 and at day 28 after the second dose.

The source of this sequence is an adult in good health. Sequences were derived from peripheral blood, sampled on day 0 of AZD1222 vaccination. The V and J segments used are TRBV7-9 and TRBJ2-2; D gene: possibly TRBD1, on 6 matching bases. The nucleotides read TGTGCCACTGGGATGCTGTGGGACACCGGGGCCGGGGAGCTGTTTTTT. This yields the protein CATGMLWDTGAGELFF.